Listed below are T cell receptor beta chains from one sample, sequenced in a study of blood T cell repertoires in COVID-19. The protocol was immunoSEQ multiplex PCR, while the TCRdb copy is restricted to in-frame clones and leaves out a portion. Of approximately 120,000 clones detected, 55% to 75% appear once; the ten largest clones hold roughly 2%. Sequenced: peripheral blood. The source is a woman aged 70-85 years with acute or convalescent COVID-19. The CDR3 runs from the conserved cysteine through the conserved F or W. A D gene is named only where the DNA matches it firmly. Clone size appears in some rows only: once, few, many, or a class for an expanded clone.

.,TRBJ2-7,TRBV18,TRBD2,TGTGCCAGCTCACCGCCCCCGGGACTAGACTTCTACGAGCAGTACTTC,CASSPPPGLDFYEQYF
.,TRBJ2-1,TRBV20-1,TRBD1,TGCAGTGCTAGTACGGGGACAGGGCTGGACAATGAGCAGTTCTTC,CSASTGTGLDNEQFF
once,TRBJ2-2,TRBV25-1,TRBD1,TGTGCCAGCAGCCGGGACAGGGGAGACACCGGGGAGCTGTTTTTT,CASSRDRGDTGELFF
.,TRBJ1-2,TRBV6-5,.,TGTGCCAGCAAAACGGGACTCACTGGCGGTGGCTACACCTTC,CASKTGLTGGGYTF
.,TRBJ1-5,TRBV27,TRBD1,TGTGCCAGCAGTTTAGTTGGACAGGGGGCAGGGATTAGCAATCAGCCCCAGCATTTT,CASSLVGQGAGISNQPQHF
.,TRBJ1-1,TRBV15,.,TGTGCCACCAGCGCCCGCGGAGGGAACACTGAAGCTTTCTTT,CATSARGGNTEAFF
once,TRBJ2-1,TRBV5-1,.,TGCGCCAGCAGCTTGCAGGAATCCTACAATGAGCAGTTCTTC,CASSLQESYNEQFF
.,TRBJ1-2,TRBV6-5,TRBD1,TGTGCCAGCAGTCGGACAGGAATGAGTGGCTACACCTTC,CASSRTGMSGYTF
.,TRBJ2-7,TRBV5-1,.,TGCGCCAGCAGACCCGCCTCCGGGTCTAGATGGGAGCAGTACTTC,CASRPASGSRWEQYF
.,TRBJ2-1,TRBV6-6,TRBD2,TGTGCCAGCAGTCCATCGGGAGCGGGGGGGCTTCGCGGCAATGAGCAGTTCTTC,CASSPSGAGGLRGNEQFF
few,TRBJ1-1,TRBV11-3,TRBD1,TGTGCCAGCAGCTTAGGCGGGACAGGGGGCTCGAACACTGAAGCTTTCTTT,CASSLGGTGGSNTEAFF
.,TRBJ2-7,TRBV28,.,TGTGCCAGCAGCCGACAGAGTCCCTACGAGCAGTACTTC,CASSRQSPYEQYF
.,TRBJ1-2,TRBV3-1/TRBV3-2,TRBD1,TGTGCCAGCAGCCTTGACAGGGGGTGGAGTGGCTACACCTTC,CASSLDRGWSGYTF
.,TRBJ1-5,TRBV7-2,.,TGTGCCAGCAGCTTAGGGAGACAGGGCAATCAGCCCCAGCATTTT,CASSLGRQGNQPQHF
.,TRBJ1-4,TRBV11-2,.,TGTGCCAGCAGCATTTCAGGGGCAACTAATGAAAAACTGTTTTTT,CASSISGATNEKLFF
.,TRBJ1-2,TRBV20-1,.,TGCAGTGTTCCTAGACGGGATGGCTACACCTTC,CSVPRRDGYTF
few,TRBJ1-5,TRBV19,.,TGTGCCAGTAGTATCGGCAGGGCTCGTCAGCCCCAGCATTTT,CASSIGRARQPQHF
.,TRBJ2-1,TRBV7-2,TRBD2,TGTGCCAGCAGCGGGGGGGTTCGCAACAATGAGCAGTTCTTC,CASSGGVRNNEQFF
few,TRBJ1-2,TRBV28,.,TGTGCCAGCAGAACATTGGACAGCAGCTATGGCTACACCTTC,CASRTLDSSYGYTF
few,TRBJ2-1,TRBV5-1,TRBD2,TGCGCCAGCAGCGTTCGTAGCGGGGGGGCCAGAAATGAGCAGTTCTTC,CASSVRSGGARNEQFF
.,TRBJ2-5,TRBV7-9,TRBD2,TGTGCCAGCAGCTCGGGGGGAGAGACCCAGTACTTC,CASSSGGETQYF
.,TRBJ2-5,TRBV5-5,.,TGTGCCAGCAGCTTGGTGGGGGGGCCCCAGGGAGCCCAGTACTTC,CASSLVGGPQGAQYF
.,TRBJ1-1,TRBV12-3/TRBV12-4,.,TGTGCCAGCGTCTTCAGGAACACTGAAGCTTTCTTT,CASVFRNTEAFF
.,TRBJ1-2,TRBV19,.,TGTGCCAGTAGTGAGCGGCAGACCACCCACTATGGCTACACCTTC,CASSERQTTHYGYTF
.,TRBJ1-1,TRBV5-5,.,TGTGCCAGCAGCTCGGGACTTGGGAACACTGAAGCTTTCTTT,CASSSGLGNTEAFF
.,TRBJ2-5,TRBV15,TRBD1,TGTGCCACCAGCAGAGTAAAAGGGACAGGGACGGAGACCCAGTACTTC,CATSRVKGTGTETQYF
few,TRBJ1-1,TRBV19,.,TGTGCCAGTAGTATAGGGTCAGGCATGAACACTGAAGCTTTCTTT,CASSIGSGMNTEAFF
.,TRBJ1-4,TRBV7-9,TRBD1,TGTGCCAGCAGCTTAGGGACAGGGGACAGTGAAAAACTGTTTTTT,CASSLGTGDSEKLFF
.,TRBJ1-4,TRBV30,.,TGTGCCTGGGGAGGAACAGGTTTGGGAACTAATGAAAAACTGTTTTTT,CAWGGTGLGTNEKLFF
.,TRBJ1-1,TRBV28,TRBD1,TGTGCCAGCAGCCTGGATACCTGGACAGGATCGATCCAATTT,CASSLDTWTGSIQF
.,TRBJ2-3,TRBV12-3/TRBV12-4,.,TGTGCCAGCAGTACAGCCCCAGATACGCAGTATTTT,CASSTAPDTQYF
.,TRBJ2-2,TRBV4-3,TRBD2,TGCGCCAGCAGCCAAGACCGGGGGAGGGGAGGCACCGGGGAGCTGTTTTTT,CASSQDRGRGGTGELFF
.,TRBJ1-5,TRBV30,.,TGTGCCTGGAGTCCAGATAGCAATCAGCCCCAGCATTTT,CAWSPDSNQPQHF
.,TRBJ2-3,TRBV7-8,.,TGTGCCAGCAGCTTCGGACACAGCACAGATACGCAGTATTTT,CASSFGHSTDTQYF
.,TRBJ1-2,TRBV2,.,TGTGCCAGCAGTGAAGCGCGTGAATTGAACTATGGCTACACCTTC,CASSEARELNYGYTF
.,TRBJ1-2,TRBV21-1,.,TGTGCCAGCAGCCCCCTACACAGGGATAATGGCTACACCTTC,CASSPLHRDNGYTF
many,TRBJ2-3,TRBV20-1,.,TGCAGTGGTGAAGCTTCAGATACGCAGTATTTT,CSGEASDTQYF
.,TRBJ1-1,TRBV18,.,TGTGCCAGCTCCTCTCAAGGGTTCATAACAGGGCAGTGGAACACTGAAGCTTTCTTT,CASSSQGFITGQWNTEAFF
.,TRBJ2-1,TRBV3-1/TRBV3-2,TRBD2,TGTGCCAGCAGCCAAGAACTAGCGCTCCGTGGAAATGAGCAGTTCTTC,CASSQELALRGNEQFF
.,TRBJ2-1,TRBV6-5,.,TGTGCCAGCAGTTACTCCCCCCCAACTTACAATGAGCAGTTCTTC,CASSYSPPTYNEQFF
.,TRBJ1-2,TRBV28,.,TGTGCCAGCAATTCACAGGGATTTCGCTATGGCTACACCTTC,CASNSQGFRYGYTF